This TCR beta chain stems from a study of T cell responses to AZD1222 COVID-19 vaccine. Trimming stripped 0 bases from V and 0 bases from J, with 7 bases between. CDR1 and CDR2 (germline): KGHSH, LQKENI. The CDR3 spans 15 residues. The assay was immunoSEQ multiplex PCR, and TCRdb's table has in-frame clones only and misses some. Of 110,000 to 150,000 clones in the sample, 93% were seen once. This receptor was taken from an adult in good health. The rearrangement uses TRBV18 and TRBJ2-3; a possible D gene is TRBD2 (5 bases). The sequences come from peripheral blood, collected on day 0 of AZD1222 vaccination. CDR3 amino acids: CASSPPSGSTDTQYF. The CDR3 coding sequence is TGTGCCAGCTCACCACCGAGCGGTAGCACAGATACGCAGTATTTT.